These 26 T cell receptor beta chains were sequenced from one sample in a study of blood T cells in healthy people across ages. Primed by a sample-barcoded 5' primer and a J-beta primer mix, a second PCR proceeded for about 6 to 12 cycles. TCRdb fed the 5' RACE reads into MiXCR, producing one record per CDR3 protein. The data hold around 650,000 distinct CDR3 sequences, with about 30% observed a single time. The sequenced sample consisted of blood. Receptors originate from an elderly woman in good health.

This clonotype came up a few times. A much larger clone differs from this one at a single base, so this may be a read error. The chain carries TRBV9 and TRBJ2-1, with D maybe TRBD2 (6 bases). The DNA matches TRBJ2-7 better at its end, which makes the J call doubtful. Germline V gene data show CDR1 as SGDLS and CDR2 as YYNGEE. This CDR3 is 16 amino acids long. The CDR3 region has the DNA TGTGCCAGCAGCGTCGATGGTAGCGGAACCTACAATGAGCAGTACTTC. Its protein product is CASSVDGSGTYNEQYF.

Concerning this clonotype itself: Possible read error: a much larger clone is one base away. The chain joins TRBV10-3 to TRBJ2-1; D ambiguous. The CDR3 is 12 residues long. CDR1 ENHRY and CDR2 SYGVKD come from the germline V gene. The CDR3 coding sequence is TGTACCATCAGTGAGCCCACTGGTGAGCAGTTCTTC. Protein: CTISEPTGEQFF.

The chain couples TRBV24-1 to TRBJ2-1; D is possibly TRBD2 (6 bases). Deletions cut 7 bases from V and 6 bases from J, with 18 bases between. The CDR3 sequence is 15 residues long. The germline V gene encodes CDR1 KGHDR and CDR2 SFDVKD. This CDR3 is CATSPGSGRANEQFF. The CDR3 DNA reads as TGTGCCACCAGCCCCGGGAGCGGGCGGGCCAATGAGCAGTTCTTC.

This clonotype came up a few times. The chain employs TRBV12-3 or TRBV12-4 and TRBJ2-1; TRBD2 agrees at 7 bases. CDR3 length: 15 residues. J gave up 6 bases and V 3 bases, and 8 bases lay outside the gene matches. This CDR3 reads CASSLSGEAGNEQFF. The CDR3 coding sequence is TGTGCCAGCAGTTTGAGCGGGGAGGCCGGCAATGAGCAGTTCTTC.

In its sample, this clonotype was seen a few times. The gene calls are TRBV7-6 and TRBJ2-1; 8 nucleotides align to TRBD2. The CDR3 consists of 15 residues. The V gene's germline CDR1 is SGHVS and CDR2 FNYEAQ. V lost 5 bases to trimming and J lost 10 bases; unmatched junction nucleotides: 13. For the CDR3, the DNA is TGTGCCAGCAGCCCGCGGGACGAGCCGGGAGGGGAGCAGTTCTTC. Translation: CASSPRDEPGGEQFF.

CDR3 in amino acids: CSARVPGTSLREQYF. The DNA of the CDR3 is TGCAGTGCTAGAGTACCGGGGACCTCCCTACGGGAGCAGTACTTC. The chain carries TRBV20-1 and TRBJ2-7; tentatively, D is TRBD1 or TRBD2 (5 bases each). Germline CDR1 and CDR2: DFQATT and SNEGSKA (reference sequence). The length of the CDR3 is 15 residues. Trimming removed 1 base at V and 7 bases at J, with 20 bases between.

Points on this clonotype: A much larger clone is a single base away; this may be a read error. V usage is TRBV7-2 and J usage is TRBJ2-2; 7 positions match TRBD1. The CDR3 consists of 14 residues. From germline, CDR1 is SGHTA and CDR2 FQGNSA. CDR3 nucleotide sequence: TGTGCCAGCAGGGGACAGCCACACACCGGGGAGCGGTTTTTT. This sequence encodes CASRGQPHTGERFF.

A few counts support this clonotype. This sequence joins TRBV28 and TRBJ2-7; TRBD1 matches at 10 bases. Germline V CDR1 and CDR2: MDHEN, SYDVKM. This CDR3 region has 15 residues. The V gene end was trimmed by 6 bases and the J gene end by 3 bases; junction bases not matched to a gene: 8. CDR3 sequence reads: CASRPTGGAGYEQYF. CDR3 in DNA: TGTGCCAGCAGACCGACAGGGGGCGCAGGCTACGAGCAGTACTTC.

The chain couples TRBV6-1 to TRBJ1-2; D unclear. Germline V gene data show CDR1 as MNHNS and CDR2 as SASEGT. This CDR3 spans 11 amino acids. V was pared by 3 bases and J by 8 bases, with 7 bases between. The CDR3 nucleotides are TGTGCCAGCAGTGAGATGGCCGGCTACACCTTC. This encodes CASSEMAGYTF.

This clonotype was seen a few times. The V call is TRBV20-1, the J call TRBJ1-1; no firm D call. The CDR3 has 12 residues. Looked up from germline, CDR1 is DFQATT and CDR2 is SNEGSKA (reference sequence). Trimming removed 7 bases from V and 7 bases from J, with 16 bases in between. DNA of the CDR3: TGCAGTGTCGAGGGTCAAAGGAGTGAAGCTTTCTTT. It codes for CSVEGQRSEAFF.

This clonotype appeared a few times. The V call is TRBV5-1, the J call TRBJ2-2; D possibly corresponds to TRBD1 (5 bases). The CDR3 spans 15 residues. Germline V gene data show CDR1 as SGHRS and CDR2 as YFSETQ. The V end was cut by 4 bases, the J end by 1 base, with 11 bases between. In DNA, the CDR3 is TGCGCCAGCAGCCAGTCTACAGGGAACACCGGGGAGCTGTTTTTT. Its translation: CASSQSTGNTGELFF.

This clonotype was seen at least ten times. The V gene is TRBV27, the J gene TRBJ2-1; D is ambiguous. Trimming took off 3 bases at V and 8 bases at J, with 11 bases between the two ends. CDR3 length: 13 residues. Germline loops: CDR1 MNHEY, CDR2 SMNVEV (reference sequence). This chain's CDR3 is CASSFYNPDEQFF. CDR3 bases: TGTGCCAGCAGTTTCTATAACCCAGATGAGCAGTTCTTC.

This clonotype was seen many times. The chain links TRBV20-1 to TRBJ1-2, with 11 bases aligning to TRBD1. Germline CDR1 and CDR2: DFQATT and SNEGSKA (reference sequence). Unmatched junction bases numbered 6, after V lost 6 bases and J lost 6 bases. The CDR3 length is 13 residues. This CDR3 reads CSALGTGGDGYTF. The CDR3 coding sequence is TGCAGTGCCTTAGGGACAGGGGGGGATGGCTACACCTTC.

In this sample, this clonotype turned up many times. The V gene is TRBV5-1, the J gene TRBJ2-7; unclear D gene. CDR1 and CDR2 (germline): SGHRS, YFSETQ. The V end was cut by 0 bases, the J end by 5 bases, with 12 bases between. CDR3 size: 14 residues. CDR3 sequence reads: CASSLARPPNEQYF. CDR3 nucleotides: TGCGCCAGCAGCTTGGCCAGGCCCCCCAACGAGCAGTACTTC. The complete variable domain, with remaining parts taken from reference TRBV5-1 and TRBJ2-7, reads KAGVTQTPRYLIKTRGQQVTLSCSPISGHRSVSWYQQTPGQGLQFLFEYFSETQRNKGNFPGRFSGRQFSNSRSEMNVSTLELGDSALYLCASSLARPPNEQYFGPGTRLTVT.

The V call is TRBV7-2, the J call TRBJ2-7, with a possible D match to TRBD1 (6 bases). This CDR3 is built from 15 residues. Germline CDR1 SGHTA, CDR2 FQGNSA. V was shortened by 5 bases and J by 0 bases, with 14 bases between the two germline ends. CDR3: CASSVSTGNSYEQYF. For the CDR3, the DNA is TGTGCCAGCAGCGTGTCGACAGGCAACTCCTACGAGCAGTACTTC. Filled out from reference TRBV7-2 and TRBJ2-7, the complete variable domain reads GAGVSQSPSNKVTEKGKDVELRCDPISGHTALYWYRQSLGQGLEFLIYFQGNSAPDKSGLPSDRFSAERTGGSVSTLTIQRTQQEDSAVYLCASSVSTGNSYEQYFGPGTRLTVT.

The chain uses TRBV7-9 and TRBJ2-5; tentative D call: TRBD1 (5 bases). The end of the DNA fits TRBJ2-7 better, so the J call may be wrong. Germline V gene sequence: CDR1 SEHNR, CDR2 FQNEAQ (reference sequence). There are 12 residues in the CDR3. The CDR3 region is CASSTTGYEQYF. The DNA for the CDR3 is TGTGCCAGCAGCACAACAGGCTACGAGCAGTACTTC.

This clonotype was detected ten times or more. This sequence joins TRBV20-1 and TRBJ1-4; D is unresolved. The V gene lost 5 bases and the J gene lost 7 bases, with 14 bases spanning the gap. This CDR3 spans 13 amino acids. Germline-derived CDR1 and CDR2 are DFQATT and SNEGSKA (reference sequence). The CDR3 coding sequence is TGCAGTGCTCTAAGAGTACGGGGTGAAAAACTGTTTTTT. This sequence encodes CSALRVRGEKLFF.

This sequence joins TRBV20-1 and TRBJ2-3, with 13 bases identical to TRBD2. The trim removed 5 bases at V and 5 bases at J, leaving 7 bases unmatched. The germline gives CDR1 DFQATT, CDR2 SNEGSKA (reference sequence). The CDR3 totals 15 residues. Here the CDR3 reads CSALGLAGVLDTQYF. The CDR3 DNA sequence: TGCAGTGCTCTCGGACTAGCGGGAGTATTAGATACGCAGTATTTT.

The chain is built from TRBV19 and TRBJ1-5; TRBD1 aligns across 9 bases. Per germline, CDR1 LNHDA and CDR2 SQIVND (reference sequence). The CDR3 runs to 14 residues. With 7 bases clipped from V and 2 bases from J, the junction kept 3 bases outside the gene matches. CDR3 loop: CASNTGGGNQPQHF. The CDR3 DNA follows: TGTGCCAGTAATACAGGGGGCGGCAATCAGCCCCAGCATTTT.

This clonotype was found many times. The CDR3 protein is CASSPGTADEQYF. The CDR3 DNA reads TGCGCCAGCAGCCCCGGGACAGCAGACGAGCAGTACTTC. This chain connects TRBV5-1 to TRBJ2-7; TRBD1 matches 7 bases. This CDR3 spans 13 amino acids. Germline V CDR1 and CDR2: SGHRS, YFSETQ. V shed 4 bases, J shed 5 bases, and the junction held 6 bases outside the gene matches.

Of note for this clonotype: An end of the junction does not agree with germline; a read error may underlie this. The chain combines TRBV7-8 with TRBJ2-1; TRBD1 matches 8 bases. The CDR3 is 13 amino acids. Germline V gene data show CDR1 as SGHVS and CDR2 as FQNEAQ. CDR3 nucleotides: TGTGCCGGCAGCCTTTTATCTTCGGACAGGGTTATCTTC. As protein: CAGSLLSSDRVIF. Full variable domain (rest looked up from reference TRBV7-8 and TRBJ2-1): GAGVSQSPRYKVAKRGQDVALRCDPISGHVSLFWYQQALGQGPEFLTYFQNEAQLDKSGLPSDRFFAERPEGSVSTLKIQRTQQEDSAVYLCAGSLLSSDRVIFGPGTRLTVL.

The rearrangement links TRBV3-1 to TRBJ2-1; D is possibly TRBD2 (6 bases). With 8 bases removed from V and 1 base from J, the gap between germline ends came to 21 bases. The CDR3 sequence is 17 residues long. CDR1 and CDR2 (germline): LGHDT, YNNKEL (reference sequence). CDR3 residues: CASSPLGGEGSYNEQFF. The CDR3 DNA reads as TGTGCCAGCTCACCACTCGGCGGGGAAGGATCCTACAATGAGCAGTTCTTC.

CDR3 in amino acids: CSADHRPASNSPLHF. The CDR3 DNA reads TGCAGTGCTGACCACCGACCAGCCTCTAATTCACCCCTCCACTTT. J is TRBJ1-6 and V is TRBV20-1, with unresolved D. The CDR3 covers 15 residues. V was trimmed by 5 bases and J by 6 bases, leaving 17 bases between them. Germline assignment: CDR1 DFQATT and CDR2 SNEGSKA (reference sequence).

There are many counts of this clonotype. The rearrangement joins TRBV5-1 to TRBJ2-1; D might be TRBD2 (5 bases). V was trimmed by 0 bases and J by 10 bases, leaving 11 bases between them. The CDR3 consists of 13 residues. Per the germline V gene, CDR1 is SGHRS and CDR2 is YFSETQ. CDR3 DNA: TGCGCCAGCAGCTTGGCGGGAAATGGGGAGCAGTTCTTC. Encoded protein: CASSLAGNGEQFF.

A few counts support this clonotype. The chain joins TRBV5-1 to TRBJ1-1; 7 bases agree with TRBD1. This CDR3 comprises 15 residues. V shed 5 bases, J shed 2 bases, and the junction held 9 bases outside the gene matches. Germline assignment: CDR1 SGHRS and CDR2 YFSETQ. The CDR3 region is CASRWTTGTNTEAFF. CDR3 nucleotide sequence: TGCGCCAGCAGATGGACGACAGGGACTAACACTGAAGCTTTCTTT.

This clonotype has a count of ten or more. The chain employs TRBV20-1 and TRBJ1-5, with D possibly being TRBD1 (5 bases). CDR1 DFQATT and CDR2 SNEGSKA come from the germline V gene (reference sequence). The length of the CDR3 is 14 residues. Trimming took off 5 bases at V and 9 bases at J, with 20 bases between the two ends. The CDR3 here is CSAAVPRGWGPQHF. CDR3 in DNA: TGCAGTGCTGCCGTCCCGAGGGGTTGGGGGCCCCAGCATTTT.